The clone carrying this T cell receptor beta chain was observed at least ten times. The target antigen is unknown. This entry belongs to a study of human T cells and chemical hapten exposure. Whole-study context: Mainly, slight library volume differences in the pool made TCR yields vary. Study results and limitations: DPC sensitization did not alter TCRs above 1 in 1000 frequency.

Single cDNA molecules in the library carried unique molecular identifiers attached during preparation. Per the study methods: Ranging from roughly 23,224 to 690,600, TCR counts per sample had a median value of roughly 96,000. TCRdb reprocessed the RACE reads with MiXCR, giving one entry per CDR3 protein. The V and J calls come from TCRdb's annotation, not from the publication. This sample has around 130,000 distinct CDR3 sequences, with 8.5% to 9.5% found just once. CDR1 is MNHEY, CDR2 SVGEGT, per germline. This CDR3 is built from 16 residues. V lost 4 bases and J 5 bases, leaving 20 bases between the germline ends. Stated time point: healthy volunteer bleed at 2 weeks. From whole blood left unfractionated, total RNA was extracted.

The gene calls are TRBV6-2 or TRBV6-3 and TRBJ1-2; perhaps TRBD1 as D (6 bases). Input material: whole blood. The clonotype originates from a male donor in good health. Some clones in this sample may be carry-over from other donors' samples. CDR3 residues: CASSSPVGRTDYGYTF. The CDR3 bases are TGTGCCAGCAGTTCTCCGGTTGGACGGACAGATTATGGCTACACCTTC.